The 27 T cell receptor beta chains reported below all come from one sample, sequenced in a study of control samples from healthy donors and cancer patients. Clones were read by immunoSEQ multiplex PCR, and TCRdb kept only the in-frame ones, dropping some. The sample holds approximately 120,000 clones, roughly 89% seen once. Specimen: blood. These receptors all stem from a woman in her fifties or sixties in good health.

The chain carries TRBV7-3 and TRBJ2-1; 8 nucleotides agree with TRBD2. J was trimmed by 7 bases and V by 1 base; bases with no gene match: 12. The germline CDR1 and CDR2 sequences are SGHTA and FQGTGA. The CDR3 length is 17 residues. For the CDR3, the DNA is TGTGCCAGCAGCTTAAAGGGCGAGGGGACTAGTGGGAATGAGCAGTTCTTC. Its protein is CASSLKGEGTSGNEQFF.

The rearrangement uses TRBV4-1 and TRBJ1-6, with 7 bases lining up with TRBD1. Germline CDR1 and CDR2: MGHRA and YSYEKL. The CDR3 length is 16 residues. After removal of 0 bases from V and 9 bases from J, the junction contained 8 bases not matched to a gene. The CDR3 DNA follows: TGCGCCAGCAGCCAAGATTTCGGACAGGTGGTTTCACCCCTCCACTTT. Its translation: CASSQDFGQVVSPLHF.

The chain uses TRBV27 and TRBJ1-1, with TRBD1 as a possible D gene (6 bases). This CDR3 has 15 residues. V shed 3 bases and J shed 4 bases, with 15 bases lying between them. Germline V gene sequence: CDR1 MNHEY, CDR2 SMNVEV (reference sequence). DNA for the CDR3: TGTGCCAGCAGTTTTCGGGCGGGGGGCGGCACTGAAGCTTTCTTT. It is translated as CASSFRAGGGTEAFF.

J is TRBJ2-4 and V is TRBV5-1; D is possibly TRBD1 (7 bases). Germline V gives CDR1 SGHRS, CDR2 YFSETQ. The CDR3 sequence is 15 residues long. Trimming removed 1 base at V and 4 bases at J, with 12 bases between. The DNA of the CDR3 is TGCGCCAGCAGCTTGAACGCGGGACAGAAAAACATTCAGTACTTC. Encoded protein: CASSLNAGQKNIQYF.

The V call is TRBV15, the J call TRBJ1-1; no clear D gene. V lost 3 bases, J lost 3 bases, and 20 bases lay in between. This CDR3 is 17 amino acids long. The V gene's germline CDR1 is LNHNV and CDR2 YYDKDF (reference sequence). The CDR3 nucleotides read TGTGCCACCAGCAGGGTGACGGGGTCTGCCCTTTACACTGAAGCTTTCTTT. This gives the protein CATSRVTGSALYTEAFF.

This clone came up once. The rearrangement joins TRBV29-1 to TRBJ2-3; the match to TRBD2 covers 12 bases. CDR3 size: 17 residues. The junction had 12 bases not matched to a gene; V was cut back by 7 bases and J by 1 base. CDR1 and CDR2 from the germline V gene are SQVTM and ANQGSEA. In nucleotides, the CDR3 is TGCAGCGCTATCCAGACTAGCGGGGGCCGAGGCACAGATACGCAGTATTTT. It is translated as CSAIQTSGGRGTDTQYF.

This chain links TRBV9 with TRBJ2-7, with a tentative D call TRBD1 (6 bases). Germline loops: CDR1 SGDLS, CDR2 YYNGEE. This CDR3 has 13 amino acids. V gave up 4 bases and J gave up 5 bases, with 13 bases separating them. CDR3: CASSPGVADEQYF. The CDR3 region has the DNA TGTGCCAGCAGCCCAGGGGTGGCTGACGAGCAGTACTTC.

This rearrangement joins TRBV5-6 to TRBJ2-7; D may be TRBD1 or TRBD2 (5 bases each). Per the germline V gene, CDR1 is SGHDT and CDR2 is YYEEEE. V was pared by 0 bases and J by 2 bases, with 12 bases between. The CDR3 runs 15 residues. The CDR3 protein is CASSLAWKGPYEQYF. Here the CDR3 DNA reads TGTGCCAGCAGCTTGGCCTGGAAGGGACCCTACGAGCAGTACTTC.

The CDR3 nucleotides are TGTGCCAGCAGCGTAGGACCCCCTATAGCGGGGCTAAGCGGTGGCACAGATACGCAGTATTTT. This encodes CASSVGPPIAGLSGGTDTQYF. The chain has TRBV9 and TRBJ2-3; TRBD2 agrees at 8 bases. Germline V gene lookup returns CDR1 SGDLS and CDR2 YYNGEE. Unmatched junction bases numbered 19, after V lost 0 bases and J lost 1 base. The CDR3 contains 21 residues.

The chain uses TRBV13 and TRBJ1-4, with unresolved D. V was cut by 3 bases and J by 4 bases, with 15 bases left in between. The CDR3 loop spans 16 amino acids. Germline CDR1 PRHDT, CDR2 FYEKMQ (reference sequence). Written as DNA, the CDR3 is TGTGCCAGCAGCTTGAGTGGGTGGCAGAGTAATGAAAAACTGTTTTTT. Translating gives CASSLSGWQSNEKLFF.

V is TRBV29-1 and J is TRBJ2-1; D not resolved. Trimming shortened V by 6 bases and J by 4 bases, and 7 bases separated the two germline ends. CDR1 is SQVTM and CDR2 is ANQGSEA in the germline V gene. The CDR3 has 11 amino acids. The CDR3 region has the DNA TGCAGCGTCACAGTTTACAATGAGCAGTTCTTC. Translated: CSVTVYNEQFF.

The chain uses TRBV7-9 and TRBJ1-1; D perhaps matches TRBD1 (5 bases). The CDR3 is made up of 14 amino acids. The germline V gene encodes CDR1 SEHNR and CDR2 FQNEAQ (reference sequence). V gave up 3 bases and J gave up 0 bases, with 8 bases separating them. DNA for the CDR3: TGTGCCAGCAGCTTGAGGGGCCTGAACACTGAAGCTTTCTTT. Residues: CASSLRGLNTEAFF.

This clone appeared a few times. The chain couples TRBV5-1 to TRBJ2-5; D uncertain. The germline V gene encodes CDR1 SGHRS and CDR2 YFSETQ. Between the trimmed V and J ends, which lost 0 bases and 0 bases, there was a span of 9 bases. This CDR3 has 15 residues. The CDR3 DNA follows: TGCGCCAGCAGCTTGGCCTCATCCAACCAAGAGACCCAGTACTTC. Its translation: CASSLASSNQETQYF.

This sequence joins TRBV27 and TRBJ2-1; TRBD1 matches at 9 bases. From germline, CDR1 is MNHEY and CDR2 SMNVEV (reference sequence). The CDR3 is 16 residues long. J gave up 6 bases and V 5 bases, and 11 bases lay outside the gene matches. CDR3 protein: CASSQGTGSTRNEQFF. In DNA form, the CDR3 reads TGTGCCAGCAGTCAGGGGACAGGGAGTACCCGCAATGAGCAGTTCTTC.

CDR3: CAWSVPGVVRGTF. In nucleotides, the CDR3 is TGTGCCTGGAGTGTACCCGGCGTGGTGCGAGGCACCTTC. The chain links TRBV30 to TRBJ1-2; D call uncertain. The germline V gene encodes CDR1 GTSNPN and CDR2 SVGIG (reference sequence). Deletions cut 0 bases from V and 13 bases from J, with 18 bases between. The CDR3 has 13 residues.

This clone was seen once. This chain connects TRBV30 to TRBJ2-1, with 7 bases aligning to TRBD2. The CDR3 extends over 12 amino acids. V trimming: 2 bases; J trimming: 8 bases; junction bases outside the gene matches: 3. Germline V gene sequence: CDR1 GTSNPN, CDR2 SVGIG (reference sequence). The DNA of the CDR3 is TGTGCCTGGAGTTGGGGGGGGGATGAGCAGTTCTTC. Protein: CAWSWGGDEQFF.

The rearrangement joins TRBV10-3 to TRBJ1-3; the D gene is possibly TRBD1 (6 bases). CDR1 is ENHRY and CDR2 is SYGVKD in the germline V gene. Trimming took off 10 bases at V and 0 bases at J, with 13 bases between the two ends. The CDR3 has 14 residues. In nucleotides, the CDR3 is TGTGCCACCCGACAGGCCAGCTCTGGAAACACCATATATTTT. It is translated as CATRQASSGNTIYF.

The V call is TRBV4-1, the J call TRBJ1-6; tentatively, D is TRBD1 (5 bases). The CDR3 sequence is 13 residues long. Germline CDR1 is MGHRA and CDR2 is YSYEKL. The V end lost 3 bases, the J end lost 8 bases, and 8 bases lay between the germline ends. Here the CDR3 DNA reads TGCGCCAGCAGCCACGGGGGTTATTCACCCCTCCACTTT. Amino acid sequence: CASSHGGYSPLHF.

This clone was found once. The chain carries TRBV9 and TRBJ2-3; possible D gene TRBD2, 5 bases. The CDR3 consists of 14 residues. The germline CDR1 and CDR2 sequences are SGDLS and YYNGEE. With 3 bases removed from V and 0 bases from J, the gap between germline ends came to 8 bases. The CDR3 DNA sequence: TGTGCCAGCAGCGGGAGGCAGAGCACAGATACGCAGTATTTT. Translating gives CASSGRQSTDTQYF. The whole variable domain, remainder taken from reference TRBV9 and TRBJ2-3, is DSGVTQTPKHLITATGQRVTLRCSPRSGDLSVYWYQQSLDQGLQFLIQYYNGEERAKGNILERFSAQQFPDLHSELNLSSLELGDSALYFCASSGRQSTDTQYFGPGTRLTVL.

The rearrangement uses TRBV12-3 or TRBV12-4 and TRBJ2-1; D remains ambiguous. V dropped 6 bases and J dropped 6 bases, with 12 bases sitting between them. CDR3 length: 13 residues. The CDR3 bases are TGTGCCAGCAGCCCGGACGGCCGCAATGAGCAGTTCTTC. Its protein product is CASSPDGRNEQFF.

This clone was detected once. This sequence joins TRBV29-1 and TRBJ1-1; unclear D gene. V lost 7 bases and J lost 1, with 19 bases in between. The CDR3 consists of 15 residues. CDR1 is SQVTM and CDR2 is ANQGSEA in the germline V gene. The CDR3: CSAIGWLSGNTEAFF. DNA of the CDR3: TGCAGCGCCATAGGATGGCTGTCAGGGAACACTGAAGCTTTCTTT.

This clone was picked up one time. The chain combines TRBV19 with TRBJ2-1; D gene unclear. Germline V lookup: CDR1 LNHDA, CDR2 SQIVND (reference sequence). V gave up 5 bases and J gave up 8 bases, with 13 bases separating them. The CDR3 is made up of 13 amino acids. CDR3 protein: CASSPVGRDEQFF. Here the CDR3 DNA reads TGTGCCAGTAGTCCGGTGGGCCGGGATGAGCAGTTCTTC.

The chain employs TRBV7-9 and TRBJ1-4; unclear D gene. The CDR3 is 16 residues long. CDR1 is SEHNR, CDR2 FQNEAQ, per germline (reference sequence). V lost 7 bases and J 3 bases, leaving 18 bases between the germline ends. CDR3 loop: CASTVGDRPSNEKLFF. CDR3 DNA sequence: TGTGCCAGCACCGTGGGTGACCGACCTTCTAATGAAAAACTGTTTTTT.

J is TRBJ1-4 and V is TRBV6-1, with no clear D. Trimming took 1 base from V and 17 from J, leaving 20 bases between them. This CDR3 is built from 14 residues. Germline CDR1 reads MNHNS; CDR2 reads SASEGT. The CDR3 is CASSEDRLTRVAFF. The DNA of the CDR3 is TGTGCCAGCAGTGAAGACCGGCTGACCCGGGTGGCCTTTTTT.

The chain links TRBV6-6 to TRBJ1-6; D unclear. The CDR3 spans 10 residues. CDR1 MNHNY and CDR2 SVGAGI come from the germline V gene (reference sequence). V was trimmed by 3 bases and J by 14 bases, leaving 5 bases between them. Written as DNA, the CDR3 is TGTGCCAGCAGTTATGAGTCCCTCCACTTT. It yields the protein CASSYESLHF.

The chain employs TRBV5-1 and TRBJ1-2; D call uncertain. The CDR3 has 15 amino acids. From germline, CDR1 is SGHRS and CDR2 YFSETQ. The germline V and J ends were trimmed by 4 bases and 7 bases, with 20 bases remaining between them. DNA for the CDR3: TGCGCCAGCAGCCCGGAGTGGAGGGCTGATGCTGGCTACACCTTC. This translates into CASSPEWRADAGYTF.

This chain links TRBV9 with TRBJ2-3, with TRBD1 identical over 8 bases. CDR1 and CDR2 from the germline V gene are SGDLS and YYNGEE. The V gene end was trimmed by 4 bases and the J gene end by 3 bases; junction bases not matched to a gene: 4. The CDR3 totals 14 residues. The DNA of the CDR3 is TGTGCCAGCAGCTCTTGGACAGGGACAGATACGCAGTATTTT. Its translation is CASSSWTGTDTQYF.